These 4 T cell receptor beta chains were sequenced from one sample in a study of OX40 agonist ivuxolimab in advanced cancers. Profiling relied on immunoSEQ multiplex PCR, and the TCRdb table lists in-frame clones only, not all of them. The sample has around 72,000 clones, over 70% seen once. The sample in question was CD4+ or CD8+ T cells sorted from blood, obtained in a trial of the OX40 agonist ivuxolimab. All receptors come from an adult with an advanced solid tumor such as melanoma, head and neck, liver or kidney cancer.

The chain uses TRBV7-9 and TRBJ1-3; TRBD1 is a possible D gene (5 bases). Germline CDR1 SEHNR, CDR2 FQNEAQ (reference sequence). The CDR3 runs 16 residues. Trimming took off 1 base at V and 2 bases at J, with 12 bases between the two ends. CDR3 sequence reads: CASSLGGSRAGNTIYF. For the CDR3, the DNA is TGTGCCAGCAGCTTAGGGGGGAGCCGGGCTGGAAACACCATATATTTT. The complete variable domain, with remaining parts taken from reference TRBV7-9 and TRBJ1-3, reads DTGVSQNPRHKITKRGQNVTFRCDPISEHNRLYWYRQTLGQGPEFLTYFQNEAQLEKSRLLSDRFSAERPKGSFSTLEIQRTEQGDSAMYLCASSLGGSRAGNTIYFGEGSWLTVV.

CDR3 in amino acids: CASSHGTAGRGAYYGYTF. In DNA, the CDR3 is TGTGCCAGCAGCCACGGAACTGCGGGCCGAGGGGCCTACTATGGCTACACCTTC. The chain recombines TRBV14 with TRBJ1-2; tentatively, D is TRBD1 (5 bases). The CDR3 consists of 18 residues. V was clipped by 3 bases and J by 3 bases, with 23 bases between them. Germline CDR1 SGHDN, CDR2 FVKESK.

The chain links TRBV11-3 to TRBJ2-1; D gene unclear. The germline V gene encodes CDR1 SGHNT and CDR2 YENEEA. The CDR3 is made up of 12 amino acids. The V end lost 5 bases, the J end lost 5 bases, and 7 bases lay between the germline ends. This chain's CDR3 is CASSRVHNEQFF. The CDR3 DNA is TGTGCCAGCAGCAGGGTACACAATGAGCAGTTCTTC.

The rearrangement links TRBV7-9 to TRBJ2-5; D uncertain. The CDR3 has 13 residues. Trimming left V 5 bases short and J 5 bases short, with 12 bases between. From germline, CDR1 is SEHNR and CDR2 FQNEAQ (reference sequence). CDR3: CASSPPLDETQYF. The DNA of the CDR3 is TGTGCCAGCAGCCCTCCCTTGGACGAGACCCAGTACTTC.